This T cell receptor beta chain was recorded in a study of memory CD4+ T cells and cytomegalovirus serostatus. Overall study context: Of the healthy Belgian adults, 9 were CMV seropositive and 24 seronegative. Findings and limits, study-wide: About two fifths of the roughly 150 known CMV-associated TCRbeta sequences appeared in CD4+ memory.

Single viable CD3+CD4+CD8-CD45RO+ cells were sorted as the memory CD4+ T cells. Generated by immunoSEQ multiplex PCR, the TCRdb table keeps only in-frame clones and is missing some. Here the sample spans 45,000 to 60,000 clones, 80% being singletons. Germline values: CDR1 MNHEY, CDR2 SVGAGI. Trimming at V came to 5 bases and at J to 5 bases, leaving 10 bases not matched to a gene. The CDR3 has 15 amino acids. The sample holds a few counts of this clone. Its antigen is currently unknown. The sequencing sample was made of memory CD4+ T cells from blood. This TCR was sampled from an adult in good health and CMV-seropositive. This chain links TRBV6-5 with TRBJ2-5, with 8 bases identical to TRBD2. The CDR3 loop is CASSRRGGPGETQYF. The CDR3, as DNA: TGTGCCAGCAGTCGACGCGGGGGGCCGGGGGAGACCCAGTACTTC.